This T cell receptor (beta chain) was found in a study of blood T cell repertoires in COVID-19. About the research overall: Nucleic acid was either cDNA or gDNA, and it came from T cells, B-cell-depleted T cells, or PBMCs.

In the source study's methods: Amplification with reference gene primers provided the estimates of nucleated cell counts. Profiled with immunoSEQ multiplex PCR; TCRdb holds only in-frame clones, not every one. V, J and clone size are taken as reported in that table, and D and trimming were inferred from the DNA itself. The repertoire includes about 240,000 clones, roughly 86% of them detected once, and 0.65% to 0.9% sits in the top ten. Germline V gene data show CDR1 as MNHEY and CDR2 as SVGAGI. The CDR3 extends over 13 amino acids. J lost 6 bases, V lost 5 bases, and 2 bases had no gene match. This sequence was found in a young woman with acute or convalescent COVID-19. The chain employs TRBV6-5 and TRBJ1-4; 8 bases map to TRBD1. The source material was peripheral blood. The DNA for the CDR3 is TGTGCCAGCAGTCAGACAGGGGATGAAAAACTGTTTTTT. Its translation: CASSQTGDEKLFF.